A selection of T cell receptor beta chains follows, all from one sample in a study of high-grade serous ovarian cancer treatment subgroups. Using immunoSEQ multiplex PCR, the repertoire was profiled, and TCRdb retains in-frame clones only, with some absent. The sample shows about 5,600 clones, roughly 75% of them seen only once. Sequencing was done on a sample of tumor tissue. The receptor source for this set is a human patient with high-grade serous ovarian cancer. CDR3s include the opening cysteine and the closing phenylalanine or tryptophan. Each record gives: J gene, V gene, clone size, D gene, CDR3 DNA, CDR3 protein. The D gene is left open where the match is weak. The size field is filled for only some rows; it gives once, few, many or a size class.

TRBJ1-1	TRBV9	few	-	TGTGCCAGCAGTCCATATACGCAGGGGTTCGCTGAAGCTTTCTTT	CASSPYTQGFAEAFF
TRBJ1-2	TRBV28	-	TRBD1	TGTGCCAGCGTGAAAAGGGGGCCAGCCTATGGCTACACCTTC	CASVKRGPAYGYTF
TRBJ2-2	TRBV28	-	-	TGTGCCAGCAGTCCATGGGGGGAGCTGTTTTTT	CASSPWGELFF
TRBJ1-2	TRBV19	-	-	TGTGCCAGTAGTGTAGGTCACGTCAGGGCCCAGTATGGCTACACCTTC	CASSVGHVRAQYGYTF
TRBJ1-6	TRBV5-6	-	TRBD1	TGTGCCAGCAGCGCAGACAGGGGGCTTCTTAATTCACCCCTCCACTTT	CASSADRGLLNSPLHF
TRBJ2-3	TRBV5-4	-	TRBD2	TGTGCCAGCAGCTTGGGGGGACTAGCTTCTGTAGATACGCAGTATTTT	CASSLGGLASVDTQYF
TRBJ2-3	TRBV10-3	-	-	TGTGCCATCAGTGAGTCGACCGACCAAGATACGCAGTATTTT	CAISESTDQDTQYF
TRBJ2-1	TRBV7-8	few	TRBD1	TGTGCCAGCAGCTTAGGACAGGGGTTCGGTGAGCAGTTCTTC	CASSLGQGFGEQFF
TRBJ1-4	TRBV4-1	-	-	TGCGCCAGCAGCCGGGCTGATGAAAAACTGTTTTTT	CASSRADEKLFF
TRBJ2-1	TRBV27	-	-	TGTGCCAGCAGTTTGGTAGCGGTAGCCAGGAATGAGCAGTTCTTC	CASSLVAVARNEQFF